Each of the 3 T cell receptor beta chains below was sequenced from the same sample in a study of T-cell memory formation after mild COVID-19. TCRdb analysed the 5' RACE reads with MiXCR anew, one entry per CDR3 protein. The table includes approximately 60,000 distinct CDR3 sequences, approximately 9.5% detected once. Input material: PBMCs or a T cell subset sorted from them (not recorded which). Receptor source: a young man who had mild COVID-19 (a few samples of this study predate the infection). Cell type and time point are not known.

This clonotype showed up many times. The chain combines TRBV5-1 with TRBJ2-2, with a tentative D call TRBD1 (6 bases). Trimming shortened V by 3 bases and J by 7 bases, and 16 bases separated the two germline ends. Germline V lookup: CDR1 SGHRS, CDR2 YFSETQ. The CDR3 has 15 residues. In nucleotides, the CDR3 is TGCGCCAGCAGCTCCGGACAGACGAGGGGCGGGGAGCTGTTTTTT. Translation: CASSSGQTRGGELFF.

J is TRBJ1-3 and V is TRBV11-2, with 10 bases identical to TRBD1. This CDR3 is 17 amino acids long. The V and J ends lost 5 bases and 6 bases, in that order; junction bases with no gene match: 13. From germline, CDR1 is SGHAT and CDR2 FQNNGV. The chain's CDR3 is CASSPNGTGAEENTIYF. CDR3 bases: TGTGCCAGCAGCCCAAATGGGACAGGGGCCGAGGAAAACACCATATATTTT.

The V call is TRBV24-1, the J call TRBJ2-1, with D possibly being TRBD1 (6 bases). This CDR3 is 12 amino acids long. V was clipped by 8 bases and J by 4 bases, with 8 bases between them. Germline lookup yields CDR1 KGHDR and CDR2 SFDVKD. For the CDR3, the DNA is TGTGCCACCACGGACAGTTACAATGAGCAGTTCTTC. Encoded protein: CATTDSYNEQFF.